This T cell receptor beta chain was captured by sequencing in a study of CD8+CD57+ T cells in acquired aplastic anemia. This clonotype has just one count. Using genomic DNA as the template, TCR beta VDJ and CDR3 profiling was carried out. TCRdb re-derived calls from the reads in MiXCR, one entry per CDR3 protein. This table has 200,000 to 250,000 distinct CDR3 sequences, about 37% appearing once. The sequence was obtained from a human donor in good health, serving as a control. Sequencing was performed on sorted CD4+, CD8+, or CD8+CD57+ T cells (not recorded which) from PBMCs.

CDR3 DNA: TGTGCCACCAGGCTGGACAGGGGTTCACCCCTCCACTTT. It is translated as CATRLDRGSPLHF. The chain recombines TRBV15 with TRBJ1-6; 9 bases fit TRBD1. Germline lookup yields CDR1 LNHNV and CDR2 YYDKDF (reference sequence). CDR3 length equals 13 residues. The J segment lost 9 bases and the V segment lost 6 bases, leaving 3 bases of the junction unmatched.